This entry lists 32 T cell receptor beta chains sequenced from one sample in a study of blood T cells in healthy people across ages. The authors ran a second PCR of roughly 6 to 12 cycles using a sample-barcoded 5' primer and a J-beta primer mix. MiXCR, run by TCRdb on the 5' RACE reads, gives a single entry per CDR3 protein. In the table there are fewer than 900,000 distinct CDR3 sequences, roughly 40% of which are singletons. The specimen sequenced was blood. These receptors were taken from a man aged 18 to 29 in good health.

This clonotype has only a few counts. The chain has TRBV7-2 and TRBJ1-5; 10 nucleotides align to TRBD1. J gave up 7 bases and V 3 bases, and 6 bases lay outside the gene matches. From germline, CDR1 is SGHTA and CDR2 FQGNSA. The CDR3 runs to 15 residues. The CDR3 loop is CASSFGQGGSQPQHF. The DNA for the CDR3 is TGTGCCAGCAGCTTCGGACAGGGGGGGAGCCAGCCCCAGCATTTT.

CDR3 in amino acids: CASRTHLLGFF. The CDR3 bases are TGCGCCAGCAGGACTCATCTTCTGGGGTTCTTC. The chain employs TRBV10-1 and TRBJ2-1; no firm D call. V was trimmed by 6 bases and J by 15 bases, leaving 15 bases between them. CDR1 is WNHNN, CDR2 SYGVQD, per germline (reference sequence). The CDR3 has 11 amino acids.

The chain joins TRBV7-2 to TRBJ2-1; 11 bases map to TRBD2. V lost 4 bases to trimming and J lost 7 bases; unmatched junction nucleotides: 6. This CDR3 spans 15 amino acids. CDR1 is SGHTA and CDR2 is FQGNSA in the germline V gene. DNA for the CDR3: TGTGCCAGCAGCTCGGCTAGCGGGGGGCTAAATGAGCAGTTCTTC. Translating it yields CASSSASGGLNEQFF.

This chain links TRBV7-9 with TRBJ1-2, with a weak D call TRBD1 (6 bases). Germline CDR1 is SEHNR and CDR2 is FQNEAQ (reference sequence). V was shortened by 5 bases and J by 7 bases, with 14 bases between the two germline ends. CDR3 size: 13 residues. The CDR3 DNA sequence: TGTGCCAGCAGCCCCCGGGGGGCGCGTGGCTACACCTTC. It is translated as CASSPRGARGYTF.

This clonotype was seen only a few times. This chain uses TRBV7-9 with TRBJ1-2; 7 nucleotides match TRBD1. The CDR3 spans 15 residues. V gave up 5 bases and J gave up 3 bases; unmatched junction bases: 9. CDR1 and CDR2 (germline): SEHNR, FQNEAQ (reference sequence). The DNA for the CDR3 is TGTGCCAGCAGCCCGAAACAGGGGTTTGACTATGGCTACACCTTC. This codes for CASSPKQGFDYGYTF.

This clonotype has a single count. The chain recombines TRBV7-2 with TRBJ2-1, with TRBD1 as a possible D gene (5 bases). This CDR3 is 16 amino acids long. Germline V CDR1 and CDR2: SGHTA, FQGNSA. V was clipped by 7 bases and J by 0 bases, with 16 bases between them. The CDR3 nucleotides read TGTGCCAGCATTAGGGGTTCCCACAGCTCCTACAATGAGCAGTTCTTC. This encodes CASIRGSHSSYNEQFF. Full variable domain (missing parts from reference TRBV7-2 and TRBJ2-1): GAGVSQSPSNKVTEKGKDVELRCDPISGHTALYWYRQSLGQGLEFLIYFQGNSAPDKSGLPSDRFSAERTGGSVSTLTIQRTQQEDSAVYLCASIRGSHSSYNEQFFGPGTRLTVL.

V usage is TRBV29-1 and J usage is TRBJ1-1; the match to TRBD1 covers 8 bases. The germline V gene has CDR1 SQVTM and CDR2 ANQGSEA. There are 14 residues in the CDR3. Trimming took 5 bases from V and 0 from J; bases not matched to a gene: 5. CDR3 sequence: CSVNRGRVNTEAFF. The CDR3 DNA reads TGCAGCGTTAACAGGGGGAGGGTGAACACTGAAGCTTTCTTT.

The V and J genes are TRBV29-1 and TRBJ2-7; TRBD2 might be the D (6 bases). There are 15 residues in the CDR3. Trimming shortened V by 3 bases and J by 1 base, and 16 bases separated the two germline ends. CDR1 and CDR2 (germline): SQVTM, ANQGSEA. The CDR3 spells CSVENRMAGSYEQYF. The CDR3 nucleotides read TGCAGCGTTGAGAACCGAATGGCGGGATCCTACGAGCAGTACTTC.

This rearrangement joins TRBV20-1 to TRBJ2-3; D perhaps matches TRBD2 (6 bases). CDR1 and CDR2 from the germline V gene are DFQATT and SNEGSKA (reference sequence). This CDR3 is 18 amino acids long. V lost 6 bases and J lost 0, with 25 bases in between. In nucleotides, the CDR3 is TGCAGTGCGTTGACCGTCCGGGGGACCCGGGGTAGCACAGATACGCAGTATTTT. It specifies CSALTVRGTRGSTDTQYF.

There are many counts of this clonotype. The V and J genes are TRBV20-1 and TRBJ1-1, with D possibly TRBD1 on 5 matching bases. V was cut by 5 bases and J by 1 base, with 11 bases left in between. The CDR3 is made up of 13 amino acids. The germline gives CDR1 DFQATT, CDR2 SNEGSKA (reference sequence). CDR3 sequence reads: CSARLQENTEAFF. In DNA form, the CDR3 reads TGCAGTGCTCGCCTACAGGAGAACACTGAAGCTTTCTTT.

The chain recombines TRBV20-1 with TRBJ1-6; D unclear. Between the trimmed V and J ends, which lost 3 bases and 7 bases, there was a span of 16 bases. The CDR3 consists of 15 residues. Germline V gene sequence: CDR1 DFQATT, CDR2 SNEGSKA (reference sequence). The CDR3 nucleotides read TGCAGTGCTAGTTTCTCCAGCCTTCACAATTCACCCCTCCACTTT. Its translation: CSASFSSLHNSPLHF.

This clonotype was counted only a few times. The rearrangement links TRBV6-1 to TRBJ2-1; D is unclear. CDR3 length: 17 amino acids. The V gene's germline CDR1 is MNHNS and CDR2 SASEGT. Trimming took off 5 bases at V and 4 bases at J, with 21 bases between the two ends. The CDR3 region is CASSTPSRFKGYNEQFF. For the CDR3, the DNA is TGTGCCAGCAGTACCCCTTCACGGTTCAAGGGTTACAATGAGCAGTTCTTC.

The chain employs TRBV7-6 and TRBJ2-2, with D maybe TRBD1 (5 bases). V dropped 5 bases and J dropped 0 bases, with 13 bases sitting between them. The CDR3 sequence is 16 residues long. CDR1 and CDR2 (germline): SGHVS, FNYEAQ. The CDR3, as DNA: TGTGCCAGCAGCGAGCAACAGGAGTCGAACACCGGGGAGCTGTTTTTT. As protein: CASSEQQESNTGELFF.

This clonotype has a handful of counts. The chain couples TRBV12-3 or TRBV12-4 to TRBJ2-2; D is perhaps TRBD2 (7 bases). This CDR3 comprises 13 residues. Trimming took 5 bases from V and 6 from J, leaving 10 bases between them. CDR3 loop: CASSQGRAGELFF. The CDR3 coding sequence is TGTGCCAGCAGTCAGGGGAGGGCCGGGGAGCTGTTTTTT.

Points on this clonotype: Possible read error: a much larger clone is one base away. V gene TRBV20-1 combines with J gene TRBJ2-3; D perhaps matches TRBD1 (7 bases). V lost 1 base, J lost 3 bases, and 17 bases lay in between. There are 16 residues in the CDR3. The V gene's germline CDR1 is DFQATT and CDR2 SNEGSKA (reference sequence). The DNA for the CDR3 is TGCAGTGCTAGAGTGGGCGGGACAGTAGAAACAGATACGCAGTATTTT. Protein: CSARVGGTVETDTQYF.

The genes are TRBV12-3 or TRBV12-4 and TRBJ2-7; D remains ambiguous. This CDR3 region has 12 residues. V was trimmed by 6 bases and J by 2 bases, leaving 8 bases between them. CDR3 nucleotide sequence: TGTGCCAGCAGGGGCCCTACCTACGAGCAGTACTTC. The encoded protein is CASRGPTYEQYF.

The chain uses TRBV4-2 and TRBJ2-1, with D perhaps matching TRBD1 (5 bases). V shed 3 bases and J shed 7 bases, with 25 bases lying between them. The length of the CDR3 is 18 residues. Germline CDR1 LGHNA, CDR2 YNFKEQ. CDR3 nucleotide sequence: TGTGCCAGCAGCCATACAATGCAGACAGCCGTTTGGGGAAATGAGCAGTTCTTC. As protein: CASSHTMQTAVWGNEQFF.

This clonotype came up many times. This sequence joins TRBV15 and TRBJ2-3; D call uncertain. V shed 1 base and J shed 0 bases, with 11 bases lying between them. The CDR3 consists of 16 residues. Looked up from germline, CDR1 is LNHNV and CDR2 is YYDKDF (reference sequence). CDR3 sequence: CATSRGEAFSTDTQYF. CDR3 DNA: TGTGCCACCAGCAGAGGTGAAGCCTTTAGCACAGATACGCAGTATTTT.

This sequence joins TRBV10-3 and TRBJ1-4; the D is unclear. V lost 6 bases and J lost 0, with 11 bases in between. Germline V gene lookup returns CDR1 ENHRY and CDR2 SYGVKD. The CDR3 spans 15 residues. CDR3 region: CAISAGPATNEKLFF. The DNA for the CDR3 is TGTGCCATCAGCGCAGGCCCCGCAACTAATGAAAAACTGTTTTTT.

A few counts support this clonotype. The rearrangement joins TRBV9 to TRBJ1-2; TRBD1 aligns across 7 bases. V trimming: 0 bases; J trimming: 4 bases; junction bases outside the gene matches: 9. The germline V gene encodes CDR1 SGDLS and CDR2 YYNGEE. The CDR3 totals 16 residues. The CDR3 sequence: CASSVVPQGSPYGYTF. CDR3 sequence (DNA): TGTGCCAGCAGCGTAGTCCCACAGGGGTCCCCCTATGGCTACACCTTC.

This clonotype was seen a handful of times. The chain uses TRBV7-8 and TRBJ2-5; 7 bases align to TRBD2. The J call may be incorrect, as the DNA end agrees better with TRBJ2-7. The CDR3 loop spans 12 amino acids. The germline V gene has CDR1 SGHVS and CDR2 FQNEAQ. CDR3 in amino acids: CASSTSDSEQYF. CDR3 coding DNA: TGTGCCAGCAGCACTAGCGATTCCGAGCAGTACTTC.

The chain joins TRBV29-1 to TRBJ1-2; 7 bases are shared with TRBD1. J lost 5 bases, V lost 7 bases, and 7 bases had no gene match. The CDR3 is 12 residues long. Germline V gene data show CDR1 as SQVTM and CDR2 as ANQGSEA. CDR3 loop: CSADREIYGYTF. The CDR3 DNA reads as TGCAGCGCTGACAGGGAAATTTATGGCTACACCTTC.

This clonotype has more than one count but fewer than ten. As DNA, the CDR3 is TGCAGTGCTAGAGAGGAAGCTAGCGGGGGCCAAGAGACCCAGTACTTC. This gives the protein CSAREEASGGQETQYF. V and J are TRBV20-1 and TRBJ2-5; 10 nucleotides agree with TRBD2. Looked up from germline, CDR1 is DFQATT and CDR2 is SNEGSKA (reference sequence). Losses at the gene ends were 0 bases for V and 1 base for J; bases not matched to a gene: 5. This CDR3 contains 16 residues.

This chain uses TRBV6-6 with TRBJ2-1; 8 bases fit TRBD2. Trimming at V came to 2 bases and at J to 2 bases, leaving 5 bases not matched to a gene. Germline CDR1 and CDR2: MNHNY and SVGAGI (reference sequence). The CDR3 consists of 16 residues. The CDR3 DNA reads as TGTGCCAGCAGTTACGAAGCGGGGGATACCTACAATGAGCAGTTCTTC. Residues: CASSYEAGDTYNEQFF.

This clonotype has only a few counts. This rearrangement joins TRBV11-2 to TRBJ2-1; unclear D gene. The germline V and J ends were trimmed by 4 bases and 3 bases, with 13 bases remaining between them. The CDR3 is made up of 15 amino acids. Looked up from germline, CDR1 is SGHAT and CDR2 is FQNNGV. CDR3 protein: CASSYGKGFYNEQFF. CDR3 nucleotides: TGTGCCAGCAGCTATGGCAAGGGATTCTACAATGAGCAGTTCTTC.

The chain couples TRBV6-6 to TRBJ2-5; D is possibly TRBD1 (6 bases). Germline CDR1 reads MNHNY; CDR2 reads SVGAGI (reference sequence). The V end was cut by 4 bases, the J end by 11 bases, with 8 bases between. The CDR3 contains 10 residues. The CDR3 DNA follows: TGTGCCAGCAGTTCGGGACATCAGTACTTC. It translates to CASSSGHQYF.

This clonotype was recorded a few times. This sequence joins TRBV3-1 and TRBJ1-1, with D possibly being TRBD1 (5 bases). The germline V gene has CDR1 LGHDT and CDR2 YNNKEL (reference sequence). The CDR3 is 14 amino acids. V shed 4 bases and J shed 1 base, with 10 bases lying between them. The CDR3 DNA follows: TGTGCCAGCAGCCCTAGGGACTCGAACACTGAAGCTTTCTTT. Translated: CASSPRDSNTEAFF.

This clonotype has only a few counts. The chain links TRBV6-5 to TRBJ2-3, with 7 nucleotides matching TRBD2. Losses at the gene ends were 6 bases for V and 2 bases for J; bases not matched to a gene: 5. This CDR3 contains 14 residues. Germline V gives CDR1 MNHEY, CDR2 SVGAGI. CDR3 residues: CASSGRGITDTQYF. The CDR3 DNA sequence: TGTGCCAGCAGCGGGCGGGGGATCACAGATACGCAGTATTTT.

The chain uses TRBV19 and TRBJ1-1; TRBD1 might be the D (6 bases). The CDR3 length is 14 residues. Germline V CDR1 and CDR2: LNHDA, SQIVND (reference sequence). V was trimmed by 5 bases and J by 0 bases, leaving 10 bases between them. CDR3 bases: TGTGCCAGTAGTGCGGGACATTTGAACACTGAAGCTTTCTTT. Translation: CASSAGHLNTEAFF.

The chain uses TRBV9 and TRBJ2-2, with D unclear. This CDR3 is 14 amino acids long. The V end was cut by 0 bases, the J end by 3 bases, with 6 bases between. CDR1 is SGDLS and CDR2 is YYNGEE in the germline V gene. The CDR3 loop is CASSVGVDTGELFF. In DNA form, the CDR3 reads TGTGCCAGCAGCGTAGGGGTAGACACCGGGGAGCTGTTTTTT.

The rearrangement uses TRBV20-1 and TRBJ2-1, with 12 bases lining up with TRBD2. Germline assignment: CDR1 DFQATT and CDR2 SNEGSKA (reference sequence). The CDR3 runs to 15 residues. J gave up 3 bases and V 5 bases, and 5 bases lay outside the gene matches. Here the CDR3 DNA reads TGCAGTGCTGCTAGCGGGGGGGCCGGCTACAATGAGCAGTTCTTC. The encoded protein is CSAASGGAGYNEQFF.

This clonotype was counted only a few times. This chain joins TRBV2 and TRBJ2-5, with a tentative D call TRBD1 (6 bases). From germline, CDR1 is SNHLY and CDR2 FYNNEI. V was trimmed by 5 bases and J by 5 bases, leaving 18 bases between them. CDR3 length equals 15 residues. The CDR3 region is CASSPWTAASETQYF. The CDR3, as DNA: TGTGCCAGCAGTCCCTGGACAGCGGCAAGTGAGACCCAGTACTTC.